The clone carrying this T cell receptor (beta chain) appeared a few times. The data belong to a study of T-cell memory formation after mild COVID-19. TCRdb passed the 5' RACE reads through MiXCR, listing each CDR3 protein once. Among roughly 220,000 distinct CDR3 sequences listed, around 9.5% were seen once. The CDR3 totals 14 residues. V gave up 5 bases and J gave up 5 bases; unmatched junction bases: 5. Per the germline V gene, CDR1 is SGHNT and CDR2 is YENEEA. Sequenced: PBMCs or a T cell subset sorted from them (not recorded which). The TCR comes from a man younger than 30 who had mild COVID-19 (a few samples of this study predate the infection). Cell type and time point are not known. The genes are TRBV11-3 and TRBJ2-5, with 10 bases that match TRBD1. The CDR3 sequence is CASSQGQGTETQYF. The CDR3, as DNA: TGTGCCAGCAGCCAGGGACAGGGGACGGAGACCCAGTACTTC.